This T cell receptor beta chain was retrieved from a study of CXCR3-negative and CXCR3-positive naive CD8 T cells. The TRB cDNA libraries were prepared by 5' RACE with UMI labels. TCRdb re-called the 5' RACE reads; one entry per CDR3 protein, DNA not given. This table holds tens of thousands of distinct CDR3 sequences. A note on this clonotype: Its specificity is not known.

All CD8+ T cell subsets were sorted in triplicate at 250,000 to 300,000 cells each. Cells classed as naive CD8+ T cells were CD45RO-CCR7+CD27+CD95-. Germline loops: CDR1 MDHEN, CDR2 SYDVKM. The CDR3 consists of 15 residues. Study outcomes and limitations: TCR strength was inferred from TRB CDR3 properties, while surface CD5 was comparable between naive subsets.

The rearrangement joins TRBV28 to TRBJ1-4; TCRdb's D call of TRBD1 is untestable without DNA. The TCR comes from a human donor in good health. Some clones in this sample may be carry-over from other donors' samples. The source material was naive CXCR3- CD8+ T cells from blood. The subset: CD45RO-CCR7+CD27+CD95- naive CD8+ T cells lacking CXCR3 (TNR3-). CDR3 in amino acids: CASTLDREDAEKLFF. The complete variable domain, with remaining parts taken from reference TRBV28 and TRBJ1-4, reads DVKVTQSSRYLVKRTGEKVFLECVQDMDHENMFWYRQDPGLGLRLIYFSYDVKMKEKGDIPEGYSVSREKKERFSLILESASTNQTSMYLCASTLDREDAEKLFFGSGTQLSVL.